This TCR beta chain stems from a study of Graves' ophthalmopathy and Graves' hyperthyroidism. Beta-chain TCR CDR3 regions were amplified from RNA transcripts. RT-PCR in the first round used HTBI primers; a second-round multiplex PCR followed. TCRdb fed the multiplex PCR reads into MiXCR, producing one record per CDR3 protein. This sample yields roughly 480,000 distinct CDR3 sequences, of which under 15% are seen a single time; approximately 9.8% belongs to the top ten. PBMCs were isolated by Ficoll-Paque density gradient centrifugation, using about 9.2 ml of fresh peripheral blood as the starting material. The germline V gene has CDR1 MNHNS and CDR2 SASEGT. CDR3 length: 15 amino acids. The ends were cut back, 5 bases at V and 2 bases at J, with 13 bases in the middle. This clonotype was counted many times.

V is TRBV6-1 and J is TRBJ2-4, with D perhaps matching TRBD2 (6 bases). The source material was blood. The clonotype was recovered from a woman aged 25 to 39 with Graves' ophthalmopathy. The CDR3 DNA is TGTGCCAGCAGTCCGCTCCGGGACTCCAAAAACATTCAGTACTTC. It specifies CASSPLRDSKNIQYF.